The 27 T cell receptor beta chains in this list originate from one sample, sequenced in a study of blood T cell repertoires in COVID-19 (dated by TCRdb to the early 2020s). The library was obtained by the immunoSEQ multiplex PCR assay. Imported from immuneACCESS, the table was reduced by TCRdb to in-frame sequences with V and J called. These copies leave out some clones; in studies compared against another copy, an unresolved V gene accounts for under half, and the cause of the remainder is not known. This sample has about 140,000 clones in its table, and about 80% of those were observed once. The ten largest clones add up to roughly 1.5% of the sample. The sequenced sample consisted of peripheral blood. The receptors derive from a human donor in a cohort sampled during active COVID-19.

The chain carries TRBV6-6 and TRBJ2-7; D ambiguous. Trimming removed 7 bases from V and 1 base from J, with 11 bases in between. Germline CDR1 reads MNHNY; CDR2 reads SVGAGI (reference sequence). This CDR3 region has 13 residues. The CDR3 coding sequence is TGTGCCAGCAATCGAGGCTCATCCTACGAGCAGTACTTC. Translation gives CASNRGSSYEQYF.

Turning to this clone: Germline is not matched at one junction end, which may reflect a read error. V usage is TRBV3-1 (or the pseudogene TRBV3-2) and J usage is TRBJ1-1; weak D call: TRBD1 (5 bases). CDR1 and CDR2 from the germline V gene are LGHDT and YNNKEL (reference sequence). CDR3 length equals 11 residues. The CDR3 sequence: CASSQGSRVLF. For the CDR3, the DNA is TGTGCCAGCAGCCAAGGTAGCAGGGTTCTCTTT.

V is TRBV29-1 and J is TRBJ2-1, with TRBD2 matching over 7 bases. CDR3 size: 16 residues. Germline loops: CDR1 SQVTM, CDR2 ANQGSEA. V was clipped by 3 bases and J by 5 bases; unmatched bases: 13. The CDR3 reads CSVDGSAGTTDNEQFF. The CDR3 region has the DNA TGCAGCGTTGACGGGTCCGCGGGGACTACAGACAATGAGCAGTTCTTC.

This clone has only a few counts. The chain employs TRBV6-5 and TRBJ2-3; TRBD1 matches at 9 bases. The V segment lost 3 bases and the J segment 4 bases; nucleotides outside the gene matches: 5. Per the germline V gene, CDR1 is MNHEY and CDR2 is SVGAGI. The CDR3 spans 15 residues. The CDR3 here is CASSYFGTGPDTQYF. The CDR3 DNA follows: TGTGCCAGCAGTTATTTTGGGACAGGGCCAGATACGCAGTATTTT.

The rearrangement joins TRBV5-1 to TRBJ1-4, with TRBD1 identical over 7 bases. With V trimmed by 4 bases and J by 5 bases, 5 bases remained unmatched. Germline V gene sequence: CDR1 SGHRS, CDR2 YFSETQ. The CDR3 has 14 amino acids. DNA for the CDR3: TGCGCCAGCAGCCAGGACAGGACAAATGAAAAACTGTTTTTT. Its translation: CASSQDRTNEKLFF.

The rearrangement links TRBV28 to TRBJ2-3, with 10 bases that match TRBD1. Germline V CDR1 and CDR2: MDHEN, SYDVKM. J lost 1 base, V lost 2 bases, and 3 bases had no gene match. This CDR3 has 16 residues. CDR3 in amino acids: CASSLGTGARTDTQYF. The CDR3 nucleotides read TGTGCCAGCAGTTTAGGGACAGGGGCACGCACAGATACGCAGTATTTT.

The V gene is TRBV4-1, the J gene TRBJ1-1, with TRBD1 as a possible D gene (6 bases). This CDR3 spans 15 amino acids. Looked up from germline, CDR1 is MGHRA and CDR2 is YSYEKL. Trimming removed 2 bases at V and 5 bases at J, with 15 bases between. This CDR3 reads CASSQLSSRGTEAFF. The CDR3 nucleotides read TGCGCCAGCAGCCAATTGTCAAGCAGGGGAACTGAAGCTTTCTTT.

V and J are TRBV5-1 and TRBJ1-2; D not certain. Germline V lookup: CDR1 SGHRS, CDR2 YFSETQ. The CDR3 is 15 amino acids. The V and J ends lost 4 bases and 4 bases respectively, with 17 bases between them. CDR3 sequence reads: CASSDGGGFSYGYTF. DNA for the CDR3: TGCGCCAGCAGCGATGGAGGAGGGTTTAGCTATGGCTACACCTTC.

The chain has TRBV14 and TRBJ2-5; TRBD1 aligns across 9 bases. The CDR3 totals 14 residues. Germline loops: CDR1 SGHDN, CDR2 FVKESK. Unmatched junction bases numbered 5, after V lost 5 bases and J lost 4 bases. CDR3 region: CASSKNRGRETQYF. The CDR3, as DNA: TGTGCCAGCAGCAAAAACAGGGGGCGAGAGACCCAGTACTTC.

The chain has TRBV19 and TRBJ2-1, with D perhaps TRBD1 (7 bases). Germline-derived CDR1 and CDR2 are LNHDA and SQIVND (reference sequence). The CDR3 loop spans 14 amino acids. V lost 5 bases, J lost 8 bases, and 16 bases lay in between. Written as DNA, the CDR3 is TGTGCCAGTAGTGCGCGACAGGGAGGATATGAGCAGTTCTTC. The encoded protein is CASSARQGGYEQFF.

This sequence joins TRBV19 and TRBJ1-2; 10 bases fit TRBD1. The junction had 13 bases not matched to a gene; V was cut back by 5 bases and J by 7 bases. The V gene's germline CDR1 is LNHDA and CDR2 SQIVND (reference sequence). The CDR3 length is 16 residues. The CDR3 protein is CASSPPGGTGDRGYTF. The CDR3 DNA follows: TGTGCCAGTAGTCCCCCCGGCGGGACAGGGGATCGTGGCTACACCTTC.

J is TRBJ2-1 and V is TRBV11-2, with TRBD2 matching over 12 bases. CDR3 size: 17 residues. Trimming took 4 bases from V and 4 from J; bases not matched to a gene: 8. Germline lookup yields CDR1 SGHAT and CDR2 FQNNGV. This CDR3 is CASSSEASGREYNEQFF. The DNA for the CDR3 is TGTGCCAGCAGCTCGGAGGCTAGCGGGAGGGAATACAATGAGCAGTTCTTC. Supplemented by reference TRBV11-2 and TRBJ2-1, the full variable domain reads EAGVAQSPRYKIIEKRQSVAFWCNPISGHATLYWYQQILGQGPKLLIQFQNNGVVDDSQLPKDRFSAERLKGVDSTLKIQPAKLEDSAVYLCASSSEASGREYNEQFFGPGTRLTVL.

This clone has a count of ten or more. V and J are TRBV4-1 and TRBJ2-3; possibly TRBD2 for D (7 bases). Trimming stripped 4 bases from V and 6 bases from J, with 14 bases between. From germline, CDR1 is MGHRA and CDR2 YSYEKL. The CDR3 covers 14 residues. The CDR3 region is CASSRTGGKDTQYF. In DNA, the CDR3 is TGCGCCAGCAGCCGTACGGGGGGCAAGGATACGCAGTATTTT.

The chain combines TRBV7-2 with TRBJ1-1, with D possibly being TRBD1 (6 bases). The CDR3 contains 14 residues. Trimming shortened V by 2 bases and J by 1 base, and 8 bases separated the two germline ends. CDR1 and CDR2 (germline): SGHTA, FQGNSA. CDR3: CASSLQGRNTEAFF. CDR3 sequence (DNA): TGTGCCAGCAGCTTACAGGGGAGGAACACTGAAGCTTTCTTT.

The J gene is TRBJ1-6, the V gene TRBV4-3; D perhaps matches TRBD1 (5 bases). This CDR3 comprises 18 residues. Trimming took 0 bases from V and 6 from J, leaving 18 bases between them. CDR1 is LGHNA and CDR2 is YSLEER in the germline V gene. This CDR3 is CASSQDPYGGGGNSPLHF. CDR3 coding DNA: TGCGCCAGCAGCCAAGATCCCTATGGGGGGGGAGGTAATTCACCCCTCCACTTT.

CDR3 sequence: CASSVGTARYNEQFF. The CDR3 nucleotides read TGTGCCAGCAGCGTGGGGACTGCGCGCTACAATGAGCAGTTCTTC. V gene TRBV9 combines with J gene TRBJ2-1, with D possibly matching TRBD2 (6 bases). The CDR3 length is 15 residues. Trimming shortened V by 2 bases and J by 3 bases, and 12 bases separated the two germline ends. CDR1 SGDLS and CDR2 YYNGEE come from the germline V gene.

The chain uses TRBV30 and TRBJ1-2; D is perhaps TRBD1 (5 bases). The V gene's germline CDR1 is GTSNPN and CDR2 SVGIG (reference sequence). The CDR3 covers 13 residues. V lost 3 bases to trimming and J lost 4 bases, with 12 bases between them. The CDR3 DNA is TGTGCCTGGAGGGGGGGATTTGGCTATGGCTACACCTTC. Translation gives CAWRGGFGYGYTF.

The V call is TRBV29-1, the J call TRBJ2-5; D is ambiguous. The V gene lost 6 bases and the J gene lost 5 bases, with 13 bases spanning the gap. This CDR3 has 12 residues. In germline, CDR1 is SQVTM, CDR2 ANQGSEA. CDR3 amino acids: CSVSSSGETQYF. For the CDR3, the DNA is TGCAGCGTCTCAAGCTCCGGGGAGACCCAGTACTTC.

The rearrangement uses TRBV2 and TRBJ2-3; TRBD1 aligns across 7 bases. Germline CDR1 SNHLY, CDR2 FYNNEI. CDR3 length equals 15 residues. J was trimmed by 2 bases and V by 8 bases; bases with no gene match: 10. DNA of the CDR3: TGTGCCAGCGGGGCCGGGACAGTACTCACAGATACGCAGTATTTT. It specifies CASGAGTVLTDTQYF.

Of note for this clone: The limits of the CDR3 on the DNA are not certain, so only TCRdb's listed CDR3 is given. The chain combines TRBV24-1 with TRBJ2-7; the table gives TRBD1 as D, unverified against the DNA. Counting both end residues, the CDR3 totals 13 amino acids. Germline CDR1 KGHDR, CDR2 SFDVKD. CDR3 sequence reads: CATSVGTGAKKYF.

The rearrangement uses TRBV7-9 and TRBJ2-2, with a weak D call TRBD1 (5 bases). The CDR3 loop spans 15 amino acids. V was clipped by 5 bases and J by 4 bases, with 14 bases between them. Germline V gives CDR1 SEHNR, CDR2 FQNEAQ (reference sequence). The CDR3 here is CASSRTLPFTGELFF. CDR3 nucleotides: TGTGCCAGCAGCCGGACACTCCCATTCACCGGGGAGCTGTTTTTT. The full variable domain, its missing parts supplied by reference TRBV7-9 and TRBJ2-2, is DTGVSQNPRHKITKRGQNVTFRCDPISEHNRLYWYRQTLGQGPEFLTYFQNEAQLEKSRLLSDRFSAERPKGSFSTLEIQRTEQGDSAMYLCASSRTLPFTGELFFGEGSRLTVL.

Written as DNA, the CDR3 is TGTGCCAGCAGTTTTATCGGGGGAGGACCATCCGCGATATGGGAGTTCTTC. Residues: CASSFIGGGPSAIWEFF. The chain has TRBV27 and TRBJ2-1; weak D call: TRBD2 (6 bases). The germline gives CDR1 MNHEY, CDR2 SMNVEV (reference sequence). The CDR3 consists of 17 residues. V was shortened by 3 bases and J by 14 bases, with 29 bases between the two germline ends.

The rearrangement links TRBV19 to TRBJ1-3; D ambiguous. CDR1 and CDR2 (germline): LNHDA, SQIVND (reference sequence). V was clipped by 9 bases and J by 0 bases, with 15 bases between them. The CDR3 runs to 15 residues. The CDR3 bases are TGTGCCAGCTACGCGTTCCGGAGCTCTGGAAACACCATATATTTT. It is translated as CASYAFRSSGNTIYF.

V and J are TRBV6-5 and TRBJ2-5; D possibly corresponds to TRBD2 (6 bases). Germline V gene lookup returns CDR1 MNHEY and CDR2 SVGAGI. Between the trimmed V and J ends, which lost 6 bases and 3 bases, there was a span of 11 bases. CDR3 length: 13 residues. CDR3 nucleotides: TGTGCCAGCAGGGCGGGGCAGAAAGAGACCCAGTACTTC. Translating it yields CASRAGQKETQYF.

This chain joins TRBV19 and TRBJ2-7; TRBD1 matches 9 bases. With V trimmed by 3 bases and J by 3 bases, 9 bases remained unmatched. Looked up from germline, CDR1 is LNHDA and CDR2 is SQIVND (reference sequence). The CDR3 length is 16 residues. This CDR3 is CASSIGGTGSIYEQYF. The DNA of the CDR3 is TGTGCCAGTAGTATCGGCGGGACAGGGTCAATCTACGAGCAGTACTTC.

This clone was counted a single time. The chain uses TRBV9 and TRBJ2-1, with 10 bases aligning to TRBD1. The germline V gene encodes CDR1 SGDLS and CDR2 YYNGEE. V lost 0 bases and J lost 7; bases outside the gene matches: 10. The CDR3 length is 17 residues. The CDR3 sequence is CASSVVRGQGRTNEQFF. In DNA form, the CDR3 reads TGTGCCAGCAGCGTAGTAAGGGGACAGGGGAGGACAAATGAGCAGTTCTTC.

As regards this clone: At one boundary the junction diverges from the germline segment, which might be a read error. This chain uses TRBV5-1 with TRBJ2-5; 14 bases align to TRBD2. Germline loops: CDR1 SGHRS, CDR2 YFSETQ. The CDR3 runs to 15 residues. The CDR3 sequence is CASSLEGTSGSTQYF. The CDR3 nucleotides read TGCGCCAGCAGCTTGGAGGGGACTAGCGGGAGTACCCAATACTTC.